These 32 T cell receptor beta chains originate from one sample sequenced in a study of T cell responses to AZD1222 COVID-19 vaccine. The data were produced by immunoSEQ multiplex PCR, yet TCRdb's version contains in-frame clones alone and is incomplete. The sample includes roughly 40,000 clones, roughly 91% of them seen just once. The input for sequencing was peripheral blood, taken 28 days after the second AZD1222 dose. These receptors were collected from an adult who received the AZD1222 COVID-19 vaccine.

This rearrangement joins TRBV5-1 to TRBJ1-5; possible D gene TRBD1, 5 bases. This CDR3 contains 15 residues. V shed 4 bases and J shed 6 bases, with 17 bases lying between them. Germline lookup yields CDR1 SGHRS and CDR2 YFSETQ. The CDR3 region is CASSPGGAVTQPQHF. CDR3 DNA sequence: TGCGCCAGCAGCCCTGGCGGGGCAGTGACTCAGCCCCAGCATTTT.

The V call is TRBV14, the J call TRBJ2-3; 14 nucleotides agree with TRBD2. Per the germline V gene, CDR1 is SGHDN and CDR2 is FVKESK. Trimming took 1 base from V and 7 from J; bases not matched to a gene: 4. The CDR3 extends over 16 amino acids. This chain's CDR3 is CASSQGLAGGPNTQYF. CDR3 sequence (DNA): TGTGCCAGCAGCCAAGGACTAGCGGGGGGGCCAAATACGCAGTATTTT.

The sample holds one count of this clone. The V and J genes are TRBV10-2 and TRBJ1-1; possibly TRBD1 for D (5 bases). The CDR3 covers 13 residues. The V gene's germline CDR1 is WSHSY and CDR2 SAAADI. Trimming cost V 8 bases and J 13 bases, with 23 bases left between them. The CDR3 loop is CASWGVPAGKGFF. The CDR3, as DNA: TGCGCCAGCTGGGGGGTTCCGGCAGGGAAGGGTTTCTTT.

This chain connects TRBV30 to TRBJ1-6; D call uncertain. V was shortened by 0 bases and J by 5 bases, with 8 bases between the two germline ends. The CDR3 is 14 amino acids. CDR1 and CDR2 (germline): GTSNPN, SVGIG (reference sequence). CDR3 region: CAWSVPGNNSPLHF. CDR3 sequence (DNA): TGTGCCTGGAGTGTACCCGGGAATAATTCACCCCTCCACTTT.

The rearrangement links TRBV7-8 to TRBJ1-4; D possibly corresponds to TRBD1 (5 bases). Germline CDR1 and CDR2: SGHVS and FQNEAQ. The length of the CDR3 is 14 residues. With 8 bases removed from V and 12 bases from J, the gap between germline ends came to 22 bases. CDR3: CASRSGGLDLQLFF. The CDR3 region has the DNA TGTGCCAGCCGCTCCGGGGGTCTGGACCTGCAACTGTTTTTT.

J is TRBJ2-7 and V is TRBV27, with TRBD1 as a possible D gene (5 bases). The CDR3 sequence is 13 residues long. The germline V gene encodes CDR1 MNHEY and CDR2 SMNVEV (reference sequence). Trimming removed 6 bases at V and 4 bases at J, with 13 bases between. This CDR3 reads CASSSRPGYEQYF. CDR3 DNA: TGTGCCAGCAGCTCCCGGCCAGGGTACGAGCAGTACTTC.

V is TRBV5-1 and J is TRBJ2-3; D perhaps matches TRBD1 (6 bases). The germline V and J ends were trimmed by 0 bases and 1 base, with 9 bases remaining between them. The CDR3 runs 15 residues. The V gene's germline CDR1 is SGHRS and CDR2 YFSETQ. CDR3 protein: CASSLGGHRTDTQYF. As DNA, the CDR3 is TGCGCCAGCAGCTTGGGGGGACACCGCACAGATACGCAGTATTTT. Full variable domain (missing parts from reference TRBV5-1 and TRBJ2-3): KAGVTQTPRYLIKTRGQQVTLSCSPISGHRSVSWYQQTPGQGLQFLFEYFSETQRNKGNFPGRFSGRQFSNSRSEMNVSTLELGDSALYLCASSLGGHRTDTQYFGPGTRLTVL.

The J gene is TRBJ2-7, the V gene TRBV3-1 (or the pseudogene TRBV3-2), with a possible D match to TRBD2 (6 bases). The germline gives CDR1 LGHDT, CDR2 YNNKEL (reference sequence). Trimming removed 1 base at V and 0 bases at J, with 10 bases between. This CDR3 spans 15 amino acids. The CDR3 here is CASSQAGVPSYEQYF. The DNA for the CDR3 is TGTGCCAGCAGCCAAGCGGGGGTCCCCTCCTACGAGCAGTACTTC.

V is TRBV14 and J is TRBJ1-6; D is undetermined. The CDR3 totals 13 residues. Trimming removed 4 bases from V and 6 bases from J, with 7 bases in between. Germline CDR1 SGHDN, CDR2 FVKESK. The CDR3 sequence: CASSPLPNSPLHF. The CDR3 nucleotides are TGTGCCAGCAGCCCCCTGCCTAATTCACCCCTCCACTTT. The variable domain in full, with the rest retrieved from reference TRBV14 and TRBJ1-6, is EAGVTQFPSHSVIEKGQTVTLRCDPISGHDNLYWYRRVMGKEIKFLLHFVKESKQDESGMPNNRFLAERTGGTYSTLKVQPAELEDSGVYFCASSPLPNSPLHFGNGTRLTVT.

The V gene is TRBV12-5, the J gene TRBJ1-3; 7 bases match TRBD1. The V gene end was trimmed by 6 bases and the J gene end by 4 bases; junction bases not matched to a gene: 3. This CDR3 has 13 amino acids. Germline loops: CDR1 LGHNT, CDR2 FRNRAP. Here the CDR3 DNA reads TGTGCTAGTGGCCTGACAGGGGGAAACACCATATATTTT. It is translated as CASGLTGGNTIYF. The complete variable domain, with remaining parts taken from reference TRBV12-5 and TRBJ1-3, reads DARVTQTPRHKVTEMGQEVTMRCQPILGHNTVFWYRQTMMQGLELLAYFRNRAPLDDSGMPKDRFSAEMPDATLATLKIQPSEPRDSAVYFCASGLTGGNTIYFGEGSWLTVV.

This chain links TRBV25-1 with TRBJ2-3, with D maybe TRBD1 (5 bases). CDR1 and CDR2 from the germline V gene are MGHDK and SYGVNS. Trimming took 4 bases from V and 4 from J, leaving 9 bases between them. This CDR3 is built from 13 residues. CDR3 sequence reads: CASSVAGSDTQYF. In nucleotides, the CDR3 is TGTGCCAGCAGTGTGGCAGGGTCAGATACGCAGTATTTT. Using reference TRBV25-1 and TRBJ2-3 for the parts outside the CDR3, the full variable domain is EADIYQTPRYLVIGTGKKITLECSQTMGHDKMYWYQQDPGMELHLIHYSYGVNSTEKGDLSSESTVSRIRTEHFPLTLESARPSHTSQYLCASSVAGSDTQYFGPGTRLTVL.

This chain joins TRBV6-2 or TRBV6-3 and TRBJ1-1; D unresolved. Trimming removed 5 bases from V and 3 bases from J, with 13 bases in between. Germline CDR1 is MNHEY and CDR2 is SVGEGT. The CDR3 sequence is 14 residues long. The CDR3 nucleotides read TGTGCCAGCAGTCCCGCGGGAGGATACACTGAAGCTTTCTTT. This translates into CASSPAGGYTEAFF.

About this clone: The junction and the germline gene differ at one end; a read error may be behind it. CDR3 amino acids: CASSPPGPCDF. The CDR3 DNA is TGTGCCAGCAGTCCCCCGGGTCCTTGTGATTTT. The V gene is TRBV12-3 or TRBV12-4, the J gene TRBJ1-5, with no clear D. The CDR3 length is 11 residues.

V usage is TRBV5-6 and J usage is TRBJ1-2; D is possibly TRBD1 (5 bases). The CDR3 is 15 amino acids. V lost 1 base and J lost 4, with 14 bases in between. Germline CDR1 SGHDT, CDR2 YYEEEE. In DNA form, the CDR3 reads TGTGCCAGCAGCTTGAGACAGCATTCAGGCTATGGCTACACCTTC. This codes for CASSLRQHSGYGYTF. Full variable domain (missing parts from reference TRBV5-6 and TRBJ1-2): DAGVTQSPTHLIKTRGQQVTLRCSPKSGHDTVSWYQQALGQGPQFIFQYYEEEERQRGNFPDRFSGHQFPNYSSELNVNALLLGDSALYLCASSLRQHSGYGYTFGSGTRLTVV.

V usage is TRBV28 and J usage is TRBJ2-7; D is tentatively TRBD1 or TRBD2 (5 bases each). V lost 6 bases and J 5 bases, leaving 17 bases between the germline ends. The CDR3 runs 14 residues. From germline, CDR1 is MDHEN and CDR2 SYDVKM. The CDR3, as DNA: TGTGCCAGCAGGAACGAGGGGCAGCTACACGAGCAGTACTTC. It yields the protein CASRNEGQLHEQYF.

This clone was recorded once. The CDR3 nucleotides read TGTGCCAGCAGCCAAGGTAATCGCTTCTACGAGCAGTACTTC. As protein: CASSQGNRFYEQYF. The chain has TRBV14 and TRBJ2-7; D unclear. Trimming took off 1 base at V and 3 bases at J, with 10 bases between the two ends. The CDR3 length is 14 residues. The germline CDR1 and CDR2 sequences are SGHDN and FVKESK.

This clone was recorded once. This chain links TRBV4-3 with TRBJ2-2, with a tentative D call TRBD1 (5 bases). The germline V and J ends were trimmed by 1 base and 8 bases, with 11 bases remaining between them. This CDR3 comprises 14 residues. The germline V gene encodes CDR1 LGHNA and CDR2 YSLEER. The CDR3 DNA is TGCGCCAGCAGCCAAGCTTGGGGCCCTGGGGAGCTGTTTTTT. Encoded protein: CASSQAWGPGELFF.

The chain uses TRBV5-4 and TRBJ2-5; possible D gene TRBD2, 5 bases. This CDR3 is 14 amino acids long. Deletions cut 3 bases from V and 5 bases from J, with 14 bases between. Per germline, CDR1 SGHNT and CDR2 YYREEE (reference sequence). CDR3 sequence: CASSSRVAGETQYF. CDR3 coding DNA: TGTGCCAGCAGCTCTCGTGTCGCGGGTGAGACCCAGTACTTC.

The V and J genes are TRBV5-4 and TRBJ2-7; tentatively, D is TRBD2 (6 bases). Germline V lookup: CDR1 SGHNT, CDR2 YYREEE (reference sequence). Trimming removed 4 bases from V and 0 bases from J, with 14 bases in between. This CDR3 contains 15 residues. The CDR3 region has the DNA TGTGCCAGCAGCCCTGGCGGGGCCCTCTCCTACGAGCAGTACTTC. Protein: CASSPGGALSYEQYF.

The chain carries TRBV19 and TRBJ2-2; D is uncertain. This CDR3 region has 16 residues. CDR1 LNHDA and CDR2 SQIVND come from the germline V gene (reference sequence). Trimming took off 3 bases at V and 0 bases at J, with 11 bases between the two ends. This chain's CDR3 is CASSIGSPPNTGELFF. The DNA of the CDR3 is TGTGCCAGTAGTATCGGGTCACCCCCGAACACCGGGGAGCTGTTTTTT.

The V and J genes are TRBV11-2 and TRBJ2-7, with D perhaps given as TRBD1 or TRBD2 (5 bases each). Germline V gene data show CDR1 as SGHAT and CDR2 as FQNNGV. The CDR3 covers 17 residues. The V and J ends lost 4 bases and 4 bases respectively, with 23 bases between them. The CDR3 DNA is TGTGCCAGCAGCTCCACACTACAGAGGGGTATCCCATACGAGCAGTACTTC. It encodes CASSSTLQRGIPYEQYF.

This clone has only a few counts. V is TRBV19 and J is TRBJ1-3, with a weak D call TRBD1 (5 bases). This CDR3 contains 14 residues. CDR1 is LNHDA, CDR2 SQIVND, per germline (reference sequence). V was pared by 8 bases and J by 2 bases, with 13 bases between. The CDR3 sequence: CASSQGLAGNTIYF. CDR3 coding DNA: TGTGCCAGTTCCCAGGGACTGGCTGGAAACACCATATATTTT.

This clone showed up just once. This chain links TRBV10-1 with TRBJ2-3; tentative D call: TRBD1 (8 bases). This CDR3 is 15 amino acids long. Deletions cut 5 bases from V and 4 bases from J, with 16 bases between. Germline V gives CDR1 WNHNN, CDR2 SYGVQD (reference sequence). The CDR3 coding sequence is TGCGCCAGCAGTCAGGGAGGGACAGGCTCAGATACGCAGTATTTT. It codes for CASSQGGTGSDTQYF.

This sequence joins TRBV2 and TRBJ1-3, with D uncertain. The ends were cut back, 6 bases at V and 2 bases at J, with 14 bases in the middle. Germline lookup yields CDR1 SNHLY and CDR2 FYNNEI. The CDR3 is made up of 15 amino acids. The CDR3 DNA follows: TGTGCCAGCAGGATCACGACAATGCCTGGAAACACCATATATTTT. It is translated as CASRITTMPGNTIYF.

The CDR3 reads CASSRDYRETQYF. In DNA form, the CDR3 reads TGTGCCAGCAGTCGGGACTACCGAGAGACCCAGTACTTC. This rearrangement joins TRBV6-2 or TRBV6-3 to TRBJ2-5, with 7 nucleotides matching TRBD2. Germline CDR1 MNHEY, CDR2 SVGEGT. The CDR3 sequence is 13 residues long. V dropped 5 bases and J dropped 4; count of bases not matched to a gene: 4.

V and J are TRBV10-2 and TRBJ1-5; TRBD1 is a possible D gene (5 bases). CDR1 is WSHSY and CDR2 is SAAADI in the germline V gene. CDR3 length equals 13 residues. Trimming left V 3 bases short and J 5 bases short, with 8 bases between. DNA for the CDR3: TGCGCCAGCAGTGACCAGGGACATCAGCCCCAGCATTTT. Its translation: CASSDQGHQPQHF.

The count of this clone is one. V usage is TRBV29-1 and J usage is TRBJ1-2, with unresolved D. V lost 2 bases to trimming and J lost 4 bases, with 11 bases between them. Germline loops: CDR1 SQVTM, CDR2 ANQGSEA. The CDR3 is 13 residues long. CDR3 bases: TGCAGCGTTGAATTCGCCGCAATCTATGGCTACACCTTC. Encoded protein: CSVEFAAIYGYTF.

The chain carries TRBV7-2 and TRBJ2-5; no definite D call. The ends were cut back, 1 base at V and 7 bases at J, with 4 bases in the middle. This CDR3 contains 11 residues. CDR1 is SGHTA and CDR2 is FQGNSA in the germline V gene. Here the CDR3 reads CASSLEGTQYF. CDR3 bases: TGTGCCAGCAGCTTAGAAGGGACCCAGTACTTC. Together with reference TRBV7-2 and TRBJ2-5, the CDR3 gives the full variable domain: GAGVSQSPSNKVTEKGKDVELRCDPISGHTALYWYRQSLGQGLEFLIYFQGNSAPDKSGLPSDRFSAERTGGSVSTLTIQRTQQEDSAVYLCASSLEGTQYFGPGTRLLVL.

The chain combines TRBV4-1 with TRBJ1-6; TRBD1 aligns across 9 bases. V was clipped by 0 bases and J by 3 bases; unmatched bases: 6. The CDR3 covers 18 residues. Germline CDR1 reads MGHRA; CDR2 reads YSYEKL. The CDR3 sequence is CASSQERDRVDYNSPLHF. The CDR3 bases are TGCGCCAGCAGCCAAGAGAGGGACAGGGTGGACTATAATTCACCCCTCCACTTT.

V is TRBV19 and J is TRBJ1-1; D gene ambiguous. The CDR3 runs 14 residues. V was shortened by 9 bases and J by 0 bases, with 14 bases between the two germline ends. Per germline, CDR1 LNHDA and CDR2 SQIVND (reference sequence). CDR3 loop: CASSSSRMNTEAFF. CDR3 coding DNA: TGTGCCAGCTCTTCAAGCCGAATGAACACTGAAGCTTTCTTT. Supplemented by reference TRBV19 and TRBJ1-1, the full variable domain reads DGGITQSPKYLFRKEGQNVTLSCEQNLNHDAMYWYRQDPGQGLRLIYYSQIVNDFQKGDIAEGYSVSREKKESFPLTVTSAQKNPTAFYLCASSSSRMNTEAFFGQGTRLTVV.

The rearrangement links TRBV7-9 to TRBJ1-4; unclear D gene. Germline V gene sequence: CDR1 SEHNR, CDR2 FQNEAQ (reference sequence). The ends were cut back, 5 bases at V and 7 bases at J, with 17 bases in the middle. This CDR3 is built from 15 residues. The CDR3 here is CASSNIRTQPEKLFF. CDR3 nucleotide sequence: TGTGCCAGCAGCAATATACGGACTCAGCCTGAAAAACTGTTTTTT.

The rearrangement links TRBV5-1 to TRBJ1-1; weak D call: TRBD1 (6 bases). CDR3 length: 14 amino acids. The V gene lost 1 base and the J gene lost 3 bases, with 10 bases spanning the gap. Germline V gene sequence: CDR1 SGHRS, CDR2 YFSETQ. The CDR3 sequence is CASSLTGSDTEAFF. The CDR3 DNA is TGCGCCAGCAGCTTGACAGGGTCTGACACTGAAGCTTTCTTT.